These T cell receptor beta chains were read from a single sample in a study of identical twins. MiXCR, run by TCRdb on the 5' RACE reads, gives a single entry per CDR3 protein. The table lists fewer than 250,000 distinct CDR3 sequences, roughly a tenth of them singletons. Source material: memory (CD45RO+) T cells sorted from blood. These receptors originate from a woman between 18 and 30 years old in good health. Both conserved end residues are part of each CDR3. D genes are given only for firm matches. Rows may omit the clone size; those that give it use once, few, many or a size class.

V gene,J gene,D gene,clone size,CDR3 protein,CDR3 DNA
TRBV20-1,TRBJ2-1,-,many,CSARDSLEEQFF,TGCAGTGCTAGAGACTCCCTTGAGGAGCAGTTCTTC
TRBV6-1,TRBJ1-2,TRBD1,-,CASRPLRDRDYGYTF,TGTGCCAGCAGACCGCTCAGGGACAGGGACTATGGCTACACCTTC
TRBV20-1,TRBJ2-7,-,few,CSARDGGAYEQYF,TGCAGTGCTAGAGATGGGGGTGCCTACGAGCAGTACTTC
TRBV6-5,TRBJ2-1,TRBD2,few,CASNSAASGGYEQFF,TGTGCCAGCAATTCCGCGGCTAGCGGGGGGTATGAGCAGTTCTTC
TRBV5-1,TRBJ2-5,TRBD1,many,CASSISGTGREETQYF,TGCGCCAGCAGCATATCCGGGACAGGGAGAGAGGAGACCCAGTACTTC
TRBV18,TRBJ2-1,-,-,CASSPSSSNEQFF,TGTGCCAGCTCACCATCATCCAGCAATGAGCAGTTCTTC
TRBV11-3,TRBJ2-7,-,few,CASSQRTGSYEQYF,TGTGCCAGCAGCCAACGAACAGGTAGCTACGAGCAGTACTTC
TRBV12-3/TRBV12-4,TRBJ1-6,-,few,CASSSRNIDSPLHF,TGTGCCAGCAGTTCCCGTAATATTGATTCACCCCTCCACTTT
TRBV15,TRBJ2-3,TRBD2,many,CATSRRTGTSADTQYF,TGTGCCACCAGCAGACGCACCGGGACTAGCGCAGATACGCAGTATTTT
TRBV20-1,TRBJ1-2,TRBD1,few,CRGDSAYGYTF,TGCAGGGGGGACAGCGCCTATGGCTACACCTTC
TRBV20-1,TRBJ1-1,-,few,CSAARGRTEAFF,TGCAGTGCTGCACGGGGCCGGACTGAAGCTTTCTTT
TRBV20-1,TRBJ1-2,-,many,CSASMENYGYTF,TGCAGTGCTAGTATGGAGAACTATGGCTACACCTTC
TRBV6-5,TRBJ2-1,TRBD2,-,CASSYSGRAGDEQFF,TGTGCCAGCAGTTATAGCGGGAGGGCCGGCGATGAGCAGTTCTTC
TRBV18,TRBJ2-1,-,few,CASSPGREQFF,TGTGCCAGCTCGCCCGGGCGGGAGCAGTTCTTC
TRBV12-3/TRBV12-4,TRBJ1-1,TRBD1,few,CASSPRGGTTEAFF,TGTGCCAGCAGTCCCAGGGGGGGAACCACTGAAGCTTTCTTT
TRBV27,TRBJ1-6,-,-,CASSLRTESSYNSPLHF,TGTGCCAGCAGTTTACGGACAGAGAGCTCCTATAATTCACCCCTCCACTTT
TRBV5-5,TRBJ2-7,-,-,CASSFSHPAYEQYF,TGTGCCAGCAGCTTCTCGCATCCAGCCTACGAGCAGTACTTC
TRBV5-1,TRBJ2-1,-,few,CASSLIGPNYNEQFF,TGCGCCAGCAGCTTGATAGGACCCAACTACAATGAGCAGTTCTTC
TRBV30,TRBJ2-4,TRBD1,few,CAWSAPGQGMIQYF,TGTGCCTGGAGTGCGCCGGGACAGGGGATGATTCAGTACTTC
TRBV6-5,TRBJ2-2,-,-,CGSSYSRSKATGELFF,TGTGGCAGCAGTTACTCGAGATCCAAAGCTACCGGGGAGCTGTTTTTT
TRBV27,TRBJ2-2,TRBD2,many,CASIPGGANTGELFF,TGTGCCAGCATTCCCGGGGGGGCTAACACCGGGGAGCTGTTTTTT
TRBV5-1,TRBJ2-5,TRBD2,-,CASSFGFTSGETQYF,TGCGCCAGCAGCTTCGGTTTTACTAGCGGAGAGACCCAGTACTTC
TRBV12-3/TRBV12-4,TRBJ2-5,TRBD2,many,CASSRTSGAVETQYF,TGTGCCAGCAGTCGGACTAGCGGGGCCGTGGAGACCCAGTACTTC
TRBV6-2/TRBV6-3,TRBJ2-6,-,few,CASSGWSSGANVLTF,TGTGCCAGCAGTGGGTGGAGCTCTGGGGCCAACGTCCTGACTTTC
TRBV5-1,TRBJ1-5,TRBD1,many,CASSSGQGDQPQHF,TGCGCCAGCAGCTCCGGACAGGGGGATCAGCCCCAGCATTTT
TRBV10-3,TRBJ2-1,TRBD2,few,CAISESGLAQFF,TGTGCCATCAGTGAGTCTGGACTAGCGCAGTTCTTC
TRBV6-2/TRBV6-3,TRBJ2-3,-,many,CASGLGTDTQYF,TGTGCCAGCGGGCTCGGCACAGATACGCAGTATTTT
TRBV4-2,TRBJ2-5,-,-,CASSQVSGSQETQYF,TGTGCCAGCAGCCAAGTATCCGGGTCCCAAGAGACCCAGTACTTC
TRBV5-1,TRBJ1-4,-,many,CASSLVPPDTTNEKLFF,TGCGCCAGCAGCCTGGTCCCACCTGATACAACTAATGAAAAACTGTTTTTT
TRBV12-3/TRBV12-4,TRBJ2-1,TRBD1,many,CASRPGQGAKRNEQFF,TGTGCCAGCAGGCCGGGACAGGGGGCCAAAAGAAATGAGCAGTTCTTC
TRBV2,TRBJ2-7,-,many,CASILTREQYF,TGTGCCAGCATTTTGACGCGGGAGCAGTACTTC
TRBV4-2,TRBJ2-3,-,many,CASSQDPRGATDTQYF,TGTGCCAGCAGCCAAGACCCCCGGGGGGCTACAGATACGCAGTATTTT
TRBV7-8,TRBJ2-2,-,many,CASSLAPGTGELFF,TGTGCCAGCAGCTTAGCCCCCGGGACCGGGGAGCTGTTTTTT
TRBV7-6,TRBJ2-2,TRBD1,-,CASSLEAGTGNTGELFF,TGTGCCAGCAGCTTAGAGGCCGGGACAGGGAACACCGGGGAGCTGTTTTTT
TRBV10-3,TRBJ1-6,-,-,CAPPNSPLHF,TGTGCCCCCCCGAATTCACCCCTCCACTTT
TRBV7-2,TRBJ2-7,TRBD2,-,CASSFLPRRGAYEQYF,TGTGCCAGCAGCTTCCTCCCACGGCGGGGGGCCTACGAGCAGTACTTC
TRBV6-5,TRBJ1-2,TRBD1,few,CASSYSGTGTGYTF,TGTGCCAGCAGTTACTCCGGGACAGGGACCGGCTACACCTTC
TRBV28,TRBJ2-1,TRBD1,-,CASRRIPGQGVNEQFF,TGTGCCAGCAGACGAATCCCGGGACAGGGGGTCAATGAGCAGTTCTTC
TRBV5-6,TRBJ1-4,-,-,CASSPQGRNEKLFF,TGTGCCAGCAGCCCTCAGGGGCGTAATGAAAAACTGTTTTTT
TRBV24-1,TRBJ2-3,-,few,CATSALAEDTQYF,TGTGCCACCAGTGCGCTAGCAGAAGATACGCAGTATTTT
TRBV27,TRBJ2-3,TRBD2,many,CASGWVAGGPDTQYF,TGTGCCAGCGGTTGGGTAGCGGGGGGGCCAGATACGCAGTATTTT
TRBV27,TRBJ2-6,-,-,CASSFLQGPSGANVLTF,TGTGCCAGCAGTTTTTTACAGGGCCCGTCCGGGGCCAACGTCCTGACTTTC
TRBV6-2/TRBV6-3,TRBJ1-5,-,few,CASSSYREDQPQHF,TGTGCCAGCAGTTCTTACAGGGAGGACCAGCCCCAGCATTTT
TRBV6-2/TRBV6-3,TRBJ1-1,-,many,CASSPPYTEAFF,TGTGCCAGCAGTCCCCCGTACACTGAAGCTTTCTTT
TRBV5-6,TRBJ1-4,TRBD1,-,CASSFDRGSPNEKLFF,TGTGCCAGCAGCTTCGACAGGGGATCTCCTAATGAAAAACTGTTTTTT
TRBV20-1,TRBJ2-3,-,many,CSARGGDTQYF,TGCAGTGCTAGAGGGGGGGATACGCAGTATTTT
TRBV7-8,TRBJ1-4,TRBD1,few,CASSLGTGDEKLFF,TGTGCCAGCAGCTTAGGGACAGGGGATGAAAAACTGTTTTTT
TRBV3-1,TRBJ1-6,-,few,CASSLDGEIHF,TGTGCCAGCAGCCTCGACGGGGAGATACACTTT
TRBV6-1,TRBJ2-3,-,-,CASKGGFETDTQYF,TGTGCCAGCAAGGGGGGATTCGAAACAGATACGCAGTATTTT
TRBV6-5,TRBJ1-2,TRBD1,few,CASSYHGTGDYGYTF,TGTGCCAGCAGTTACCACGGCACAGGGGACTATGGCTACACCTTC
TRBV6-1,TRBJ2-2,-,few,CASLEEGSGELFF,TGTGCCTCCTTAGAAGAGGGGTCCGGGGAGCTGTTTTTT